The T cell receptor beta chain described here comes from a study of neurological immune-mediated disorders. Time point specified: longitudinal time-point 2. This CDR3 has 13 residues. Trimming took 4 bases from V and 5 from J, leaving 12 bases between them. Germline values: CDR1 SGHRS, CDR2 YFSETQ. Each CDR3 protein gets one entry after TCRdb re-called the 5' RACE reads with MiXCR. The data contain over 75,000 distinct CDR3 sequences, 5.5% to 6.5% of them seen just once; the ten biggest clones take up over 7%. V gene TRBV5-1 combines with J gene TRBJ1-1; no definite D call. This clonotype was obtained from a woman aged 55-69 years with multiple sclerosis. Sequencing input: PBMCs. The CDR3: CASSATEMTEAFF. In nucleotides, the CDR3 is TGCGCCAGCAGCGCGACGGAGATGACTGAAGCTTTCTTT.